These 19 T cell receptor beta chains were sequenced from one sample in a study of beta chain features in type 1 diabetes. All of the isolated RNA was reverse transcribed, so expressed TCRB transcripts were sequenced. Sequencing used immunoSEQ multiplex PCR; TCRdb keeps in-frame clones, though not all of them. Of roughly 500,000 clones detected, around 10% appear once; the ten largest clones hold over 0.04%. The sequenced sample consisted of naive CD4+ T cells from blood. The receptors derive from a woman between 18 and 29 years old in good health.

This clone has more than one count but fewer than ten. The gene calls are TRBV9 and TRBJ2-7; no clear D gene. V was shortened by 4 bases and J by 5 bases, with 16 bases between the two germline ends. Germline CDR1 is SGDLS and CDR2 is YYNGEE. The length of the CDR3 is 14 residues. The CDR3: CASSPGRFKNEQYF. CDR3 coding DNA: TGTGCCAGCAGCCCCGGACGGTTTAAGAACGAGCAGTACTTC.

This clone was seen more than once but under ten times. The V gene is TRBV25-1, the J gene TRBJ2-5, with D unclear. This CDR3 is built from 14 residues. CDR1 is MGHDK and CDR2 is SYGVNS in the germline V gene. V was cut by 3 bases and J by 5 bases, with 13 bases left in between. CDR3 sequence (DNA): TGTGCCAGCAGTGATTCGGCTGGGGTCGAGACCCAGTACTTC. This codes for CASSDSAGVETQYF. Supplemented by reference TRBV25-1 and TRBJ2-5, the full variable domain reads EADIYQTPRYLVIGTGKKITLECSQTMGHDKMYWYQQDPGMELHLIHYSYGVNSTEKGDLSSESTVSRIRTEHFPLTLESARPSHTSQYLCASSDSAGVETQYFGPGTRLLVL.

The sample holds a few counts of this clone. This chain connects TRBV6-6 to TRBJ2-5; D remains ambiguous. The CDR3 contains 14 residues. CDR1 MNHNY and CDR2 SVGAGI come from the germline V gene (reference sequence). Trimming stripped 3 bases from V and 0 bases from J, with 8 bases between. The CDR3 nucleotides read TGTGCCAGCAGTTATGGAGCCAACCAAGAGACCCAGTACTTC. Its translation is CASSYGANQETQYF.

The chain links TRBV11-2 to TRBJ2-1; no firm D call. V was clipped by 1 base and J by 3 bases, with 7 bases between them. The CDR3 is 14 residues long. Germline values: CDR1 SGHAT, CDR2 FQNNGV. The CDR3 reads CASSLVVRYNEQFF. CDR3 DNA sequence: TGTGCCAGCAGCTTAGTCGTCCGCTACAATGAGCAGTTCTTC.

CDR3 in amino acids: CASSTSSGYEQYF. CDR3 nucleotides: TGTGCCAGCTCGACTAGCTCTGGCTACGAGCAGTACTTC. The rearrangement joins TRBV18 to TRBJ2-7; 7 bases map to TRBD2. The J segment lost 3 bases and the V segment lost 6 bases, leaving 5 bases of the junction unmatched. This CDR3 spans 13 amino acids. The germline V gene encodes CDR1 KGHSH and CDR2 LQKENI. Drawing the rest from reference TRBV18 and TRBJ2-7, the complete variable domain is NAGVMQNPRHLVRRRGQEARLRCSPMKGHSHVYWYRQLPEEGLKFMVYLQKENIIDESGMPKERFSAEFPKEGPSILRIQQVVRGDSAAYFCASSTSSGYEQYFGPGTRLTVT.

This clone was observed a few times. The chain is built from TRBV7-9 and TRBJ2-3, with TRBD1 matching 7 bases. After removal of 2 bases from V and 8 bases from J, the junction contained 7 bases not matched to a gene. CDR3 length: 14 amino acids. Germline CDR1 SEHNR, CDR2 FQNEAQ (reference sequence). The CDR3 region is CASSLTGTDLTQYF. CDR3 DNA: TGTGCCAGCAGCTTAACTGGGACAGACCTTACGCAGTATTTT.

V gene TRBV15 combines with J gene TRBJ1-5, with TRBD1 matching 9 bases. The CDR3 has 15 amino acids. Germline loops: CDR1 LNHNV, CDR2 YYDKDF (reference sequence). The trim removed 4 bases at V and 6 bases at J, leaving 7 bases unmatched. Written as DNA, the CDR3 is TGTGCCACCAGCATACGGGACAGGGTAGGTCAGCCCCAGCATTTT. Translated: CATSIRDRVGQPQHF.

The rearrangement joins TRBV25-1 to TRBJ1-4; possibly TRBD1 for D (6 bases). Germline V CDR1 and CDR2: MGHDK, SYGVNS. Trimming pared 4 bases from V and 5 bases from J, leaving 14 bases between. The CDR3 runs 15 residues. The CDR3 nucleotides read TGTGCCAGCAGTGTACTAGGACAGCGGAATGAAAAACTGTTTTTT. It specifies CASSVLGQRNEKLFF. Complete variable domain (other parts from reference TRBV25-1 and TRBJ1-4): EADIYQTPRYLVIGTGKKITLECSQTMGHDKMYWYQQDPGMELHLIHYSYGVNSTEKGDLSSESTVSRIRTEHFPLTLESARPSHTSQYLCASSVLGQRNEKLFFGSGTQLSVL.

This clone has more than one count but fewer than ten. The CDR3 DNA reads TGTGCCAGCAGCTCATACGAGCAGTACGTC. Its translation: CASSSYEQYV. The rearrangement uses TRBV7-3 and TRBJ2-7; D gene ambiguous. The germline gives CDR1 SGHTA, CDR2 FQGTGA. The CDR3 spans 10 residues. Between the trimmed V and J ends, which lost 4 bases and 4 bases, there was a span of 2 bases.

A few counts support this clone. The CDR3 nucleotides read TGTGCCAGCACCCGAGGGGCCGGGACTCAACAAATTCCCCAGCATTTT. Protein sequence: CASTRGAGTQQIPQHF. The chain links TRBV7-9 to TRBJ1-5, with a weak D call TRBD1 (5 bases). Germline V gene lookup returns CDR1 SEHNR and CDR2 FQNEAQ (reference sequence). The V end was cut by 7 bases, the J end by 10 bases, with 26 bases between. This CDR3 has 16 residues.

This clone occurred many times. V usage is TRBV10-3 and J usage is TRBJ2-7; 7 bases are shared with TRBD1. Germline V gene sequence: CDR1 ENHRY, CDR2 SYGVKD. The CDR3 has 14 residues. The trim removed 2 bases at V and 6 bases at J, leaving 7 bases unmatched. The CDR3 loop reads CAISERDSRTEQYV. CDR3 sequence (DNA): TGTGCCATCAGTGAGAGGGACAGCAGAACCGAGCAGTACGTC.

The chain combines TRBV29-1 with TRBJ1-1; no reliable D call. CDR1 is SQVTM, CDR2 ANQGSEA, per germline. The CDR3 runs 12 residues. V gave up 1 base and J gave up 2 bases, with 5 bases separating them. CDR3 sequence: CSVEGPNTEAFF. DNA for the CDR3: TGCAGCGTTGAAGGACCAAACACTGAAGCTTTCTTT.

This clone was seen more than once but under ten times. The chain combines TRBV19 with TRBJ2-4; D remains unclear. Germline V gene data show CDR1 as LNHDA and CDR2 as SQIVND (reference sequence). CDR3 size: 15 residues. The V and J ends lost 9 bases and 3 bases respectively, with 18 bases between them. CDR3 loop: CASAGSPVGKNIQYF. In nucleotides, the CDR3 is TGTGCCAGCGCAGGATCCCCTGTTGGCAAAAACATTCAGTACTTC.

This clone was picked up a small number of times. The chain has TRBV19 and TRBJ1-1; D unresolved. This CDR3 has 12 amino acids. V was trimmed by 3 bases and J by 10 bases, leaving 12 bases between them. CDR1 and CDR2 (germline): LNHDA, SQIVND (reference sequence). The CDR3 reads CASSILFGGAFF. CDR3 bases: TGTGCCAGTAGTATCCTTTTCGGAGGAGCTTTCTTT. Based on the CDR3 plus reference TRBV19 and TRBJ1-1, the full variable domain is DGGITQSPKYLFRKEGQNVTLSCEQNLNHDAMYWYRQDPGQGLRLIYYSQIVNDFQKGDIAEGYSVSREKKESFPLTVTSAQKNPTAFYLCASSILFGGAFFGQGTRLTVV.

The chain carries TRBV7-2 and TRBJ1-2; D is perhaps TRBD1 (5 bases). The V end lost 5 bases, the J end lost 4 bases, and 11 bases lay between the germline ends. Germline V gives CDR1 SGHTA, CDR2 FQGNSA. The CDR3 has 13 residues. The CDR3 spells CASSPGTAYGYTF. The DNA for the CDR3 is TGTGCCAGCAGCCCGGGGACGGCCTATGGCTACACCTTC.

This clone was observed a handful of times. V gene TRBV15 combines with J gene TRBJ2-7; D uncertain. The CDR3 loop spans 14 amino acids. V was pared by 0 bases and J by 2 bases, with 8 bases between. Germline V gives CDR1 LNHNV, CDR2 YYDKDF (reference sequence). The CDR3 loop is CATSRDQSAYEQYV. CDR3 nucleotide sequence: TGTGCCACCAGCAGAGATCAGTCGGCCTACGAGCAGTACGTC.

The chain uses TRBV11-1 and TRBJ2-1, with TRBD2 identical over 13 bases. V lost 4 bases, J lost 9 bases, and 6 bases stayed unmatched. The CDR3 is 15 residues long. Germline CDR1 and CDR2: SGHAT and FQDESV (reference sequence). The CDR3 loop is CASSSTGTSGVEQFF. DNA for the CDR3: TGTGCCAGCAGCTCAACCGGGACTAGCGGGGTTGAGCAGTTCTTC.

This clone was detected only a few times. V and J are TRBV28 and TRBJ2-3; 13 nucleotides agree with TRBD2. CDR1 is MDHEN and CDR2 is SYDVKM in the germline V gene. V lost 3 bases and J lost 6; bases outside the gene matches: 3. The CDR3 runs 15 residues. CDR3 protein: CASSFQGLAGDTQYF. DNA for the CDR3: TGTGCCAGCAGTTTCCAGGGACTAGCGGGGGATACGCAGTATTTT.

This clone was observed a few times. The V and J genes are TRBV25-1 and TRBJ1-5; 7 bases align to TRBD1. V gave up 3 bases and J gave up 14 bases; unmatched junction bases: 10. Germline CDR1 and CDR2: MGHDK and SYGVNS. CDR3 length: 13 residues. CDR3 sequence: CASSDRRQGIKHF. The CDR3 region has the DNA TGTGCCAGCAGTGACCGGAGACAGGGAATCAAGCATTTT.